This TCR beta chain came from a study of T cells in Graves' hyperthyroidism and ophthalmopathy. Amplification yielded TCR beta CDR3 regions, with RNA transcripts as the source. First-round RT-PCR targeting the TCR CDR3 was performed with the HTBI primer set. TCRdb re-derived calls from the multiplex PCR reads in MiXCR, one entry per CDR3 protein. The table lists 250,000 to 300,000 distinct CDR3 sequences, roughly 15% of them singletons. Out of roughly 10 ml of fresh peripheral blood came the PBMCs. This clonotype was seen repeatedly, ten times or more. The V end was cut by 8 bases, the J end by 4 bases, with 17 bases between. The CDR3 length is 14 residues. Germline CDR1 reads MNHEY; CDR2 reads SMNVEV (reference sequence).

This sequence was found in a woman in her thirties with Graves' hyperthyroidism that later progressed to Graves' ophthalmopathy. Sequenced: blood. The chain joins TRBV27 to TRBJ2-5; the D gene is possibly TRBD2 (6 bases). The CDR3 sequence: CASGTTGEVETQYF. DNA of the CDR3: TGTGCCAGCGGCACGACGGGGGAGGTAGAGACCCAGTACTTC.